This entry describes one TCR beta chain. Its antigen is not identified. The data were obtained in a study of T cells expressing NK-cell markers. Study observations and caveats: Dominant NKG2C+ clonotypes made up about 1.0-7.5% of CD8+ T cells in a handful of donors.

TCRdb re-called the 5' RACE reads; every CDR3 protein appears as one record, without DNA. This table holds over 100,000 distinct CDR3 sequences. The CDR3 loop spans 13 amino acids. The germline V gene has CDR1 LGHNA and CDR2 YSLEER. Input material: blood T cells: a sorted CD56 or NKG2C T cell subset, CD4+ or CD8+ T cells, or bulk PBMC T cells (not recorded which). This chain connects TRBV4-3 to TRBJ2-1. This clonotype originated in a woman between 18 and 75 years old in good health. The CDR3 here is CASSQDLRLEQFF.